This entry is about one TCR beta chain. The CDR3 contains 12 residues. V lost 1 base and J 7 bases, leaving 6 bases between the germline ends. The germline gives CDR1 SGHTS, CDR2 YDEGEE. The data belong to a study of control samples from healthy donors and cancer patients. Libraries were prepared by immunoSEQ multiplex PCR; TCRdb keeps only in-frame clonotypes and omits some of them. In the table there are around 190,000 clones, 90% to 95% of which are singletons. Sequencing input: blood. This clonotype originated in a man aged 25 to 40 in good health. This rearrangement joins TRBV5-8 to TRBJ1-5; D gene unclear. The CDR3 bases are TGTGCCAGCAGCTTGTATGACCAGCCCCAGCATTTT. As protein: CASSLYDQPQHF.